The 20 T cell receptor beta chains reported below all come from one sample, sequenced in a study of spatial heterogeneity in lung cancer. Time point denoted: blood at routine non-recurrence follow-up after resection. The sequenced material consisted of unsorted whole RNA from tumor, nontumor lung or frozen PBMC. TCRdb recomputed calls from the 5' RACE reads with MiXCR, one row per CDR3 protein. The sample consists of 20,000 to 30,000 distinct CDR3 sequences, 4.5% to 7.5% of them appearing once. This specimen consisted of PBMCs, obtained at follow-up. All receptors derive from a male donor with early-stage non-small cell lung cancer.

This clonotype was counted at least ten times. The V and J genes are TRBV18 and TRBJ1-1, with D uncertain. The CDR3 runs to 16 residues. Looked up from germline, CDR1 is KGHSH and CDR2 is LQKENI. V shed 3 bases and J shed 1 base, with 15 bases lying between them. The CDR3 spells CASSPYGSQKNTEAFF. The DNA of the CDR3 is TGTGCCAGCTCACCGTATGGAAGTCAGAAGAACACTGAAGCTTTCTTT.

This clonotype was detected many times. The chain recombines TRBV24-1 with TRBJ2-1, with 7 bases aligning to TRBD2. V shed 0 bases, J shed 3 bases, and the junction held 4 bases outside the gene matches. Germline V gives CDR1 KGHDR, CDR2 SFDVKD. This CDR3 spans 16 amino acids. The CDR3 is CATSDLQGGSYNEQFF. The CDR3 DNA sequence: TGTGCCACCAGTGATTTGCAAGGCGGGAGCTACAATGAGCAGTTCTTC.

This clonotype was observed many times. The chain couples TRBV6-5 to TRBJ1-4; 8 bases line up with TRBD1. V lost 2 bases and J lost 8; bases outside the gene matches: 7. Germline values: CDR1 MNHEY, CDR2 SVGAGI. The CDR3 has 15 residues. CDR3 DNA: TGTGCCAGCAGTTACCAGGGGACAGGAGTCGAAAAACTGTTTTTT. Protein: CASSYQGTGVEKLFF.

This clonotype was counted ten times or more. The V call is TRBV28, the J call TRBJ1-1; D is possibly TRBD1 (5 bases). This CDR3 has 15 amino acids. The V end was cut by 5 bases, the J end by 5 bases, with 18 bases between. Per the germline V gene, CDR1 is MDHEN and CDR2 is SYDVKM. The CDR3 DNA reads TGTGCCAGCAGTACCCGGATCAGGGCGGGAACTGAAGCTTTCTTT. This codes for CASSTRIRAGTEAFF.

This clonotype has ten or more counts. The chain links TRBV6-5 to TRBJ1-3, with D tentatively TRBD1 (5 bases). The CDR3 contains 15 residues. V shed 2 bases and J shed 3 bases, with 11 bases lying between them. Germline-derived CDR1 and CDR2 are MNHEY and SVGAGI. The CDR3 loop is CASSYGGAHGNTIYF. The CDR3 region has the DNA TGTGCCAGCAGTTACGGAGGGGCGCATGGAAACACCATATATTTT.

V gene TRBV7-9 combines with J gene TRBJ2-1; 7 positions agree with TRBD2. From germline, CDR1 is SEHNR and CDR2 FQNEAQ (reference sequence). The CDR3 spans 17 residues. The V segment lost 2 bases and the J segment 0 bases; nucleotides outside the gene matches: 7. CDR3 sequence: CASSLRTSVYSYNEQFF. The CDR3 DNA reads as TGTGCCAGCAGCTTACGAACTAGCGTGTACTCCTACAATGAGCAGTTCTTC.

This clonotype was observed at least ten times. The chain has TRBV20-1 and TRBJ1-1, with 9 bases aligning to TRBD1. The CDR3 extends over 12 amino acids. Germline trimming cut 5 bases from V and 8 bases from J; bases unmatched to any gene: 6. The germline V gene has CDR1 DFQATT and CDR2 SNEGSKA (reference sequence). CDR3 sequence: CSAPGQGREAFF. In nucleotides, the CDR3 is TGCAGTGCTCCCGGACAGGGGCGAGAAGCTTTCTTT.

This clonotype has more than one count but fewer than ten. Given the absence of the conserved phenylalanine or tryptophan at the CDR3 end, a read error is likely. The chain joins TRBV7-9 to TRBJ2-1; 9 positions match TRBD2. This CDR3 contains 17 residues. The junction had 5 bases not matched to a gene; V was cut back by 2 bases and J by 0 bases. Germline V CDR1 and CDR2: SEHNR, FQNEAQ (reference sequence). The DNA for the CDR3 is TGTGCCAGCAGCTTAACAGCGGGAGGAAGCTCCTACAATGAGCAGTTCTTA. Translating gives CASSLTAGGSSYNEQFL.

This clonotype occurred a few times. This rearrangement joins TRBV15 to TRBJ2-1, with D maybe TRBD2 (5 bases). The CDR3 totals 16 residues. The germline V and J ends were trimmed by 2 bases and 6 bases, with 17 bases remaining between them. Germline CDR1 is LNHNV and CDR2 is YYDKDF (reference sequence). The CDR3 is CATSRPGVARRNEQFF. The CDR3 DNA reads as TGTGCCACCAGCAGACCTGGGGTAGCGAGACGCAATGAGCAGTTCTTC.

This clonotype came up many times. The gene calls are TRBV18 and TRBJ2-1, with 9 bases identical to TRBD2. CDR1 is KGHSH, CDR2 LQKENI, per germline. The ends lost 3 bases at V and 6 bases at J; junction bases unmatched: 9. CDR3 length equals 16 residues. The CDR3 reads CASSPLAGGAGNEQFF. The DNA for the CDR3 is TGTGCCAGCTCACCGCTGGCGGGGGGGGCCGGCAATGAGCAGTTCTTC.

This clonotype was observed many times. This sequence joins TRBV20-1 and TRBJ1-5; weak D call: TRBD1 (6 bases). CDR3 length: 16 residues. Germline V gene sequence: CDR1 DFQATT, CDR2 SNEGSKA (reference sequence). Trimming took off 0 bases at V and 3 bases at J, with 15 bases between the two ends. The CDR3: CSAREWRGHYNQPQHF. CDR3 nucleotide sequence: TGCAGTGCTAGAGAGTGGAGGGGACATTACAATCAGCCCCAGCATTTT.

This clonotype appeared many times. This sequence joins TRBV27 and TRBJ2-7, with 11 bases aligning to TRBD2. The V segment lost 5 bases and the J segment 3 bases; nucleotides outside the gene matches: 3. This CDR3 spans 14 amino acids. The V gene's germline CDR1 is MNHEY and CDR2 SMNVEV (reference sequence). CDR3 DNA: TGTGCCAGCAGTCATAGCGGGGGGGACTACGAGCAGTACGTC. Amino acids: CASSHSGGDYEQYV.

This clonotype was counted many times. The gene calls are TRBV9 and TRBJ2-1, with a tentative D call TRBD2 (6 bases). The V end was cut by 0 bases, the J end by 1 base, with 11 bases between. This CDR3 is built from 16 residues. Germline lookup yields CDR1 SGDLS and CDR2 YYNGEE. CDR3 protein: CASSVVGGSSYNEQFF. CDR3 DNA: TGTGCCAGCAGCGTAGTGGGAGGAAGTTCCTACAATGAGCAGTTCTTC.

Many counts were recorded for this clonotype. CDR3 DNA sequence: TGTGCCAGCAGCACGAATAGCGGGAGCACAGATACGCAGTATTTT. This encodes CASSTNSGSTDTQYF. The chain carries TRBV7-2 and TRBJ2-3; 7 bases are shared with TRBD2. CDR1 and CDR2 (germline): SGHTA, FQGNSA. V trimming: 5 bases; J trimming: 0 bases; junction bases outside the gene matches: 5. The CDR3 is 15 amino acids.

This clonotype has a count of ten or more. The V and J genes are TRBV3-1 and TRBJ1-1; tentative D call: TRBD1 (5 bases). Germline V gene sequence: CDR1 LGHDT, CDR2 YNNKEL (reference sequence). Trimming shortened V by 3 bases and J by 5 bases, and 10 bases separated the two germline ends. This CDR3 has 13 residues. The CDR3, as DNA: TGTGCCAGCAGCCAGGGGACGGTAACTGAAGCTTTCTTT. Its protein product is CASSQGTVTEAFF.

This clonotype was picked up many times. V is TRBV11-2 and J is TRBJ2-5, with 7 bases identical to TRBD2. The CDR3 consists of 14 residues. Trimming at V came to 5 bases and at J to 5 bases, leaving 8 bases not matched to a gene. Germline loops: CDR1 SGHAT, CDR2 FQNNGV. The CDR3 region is CASSRVGLGETQYF. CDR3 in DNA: TGTGCCAGCAGCCGCGTAGGACTAGGGGAGACCCAGTACTTC.

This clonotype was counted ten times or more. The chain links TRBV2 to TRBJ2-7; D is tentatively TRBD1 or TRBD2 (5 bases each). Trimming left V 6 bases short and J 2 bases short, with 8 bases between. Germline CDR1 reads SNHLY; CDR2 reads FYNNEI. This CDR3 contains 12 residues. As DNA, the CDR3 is TGTGCCAGCAGGGGGGAAGCCTACGAGCAGTACTTC. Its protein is CASRGEAYEQYF.

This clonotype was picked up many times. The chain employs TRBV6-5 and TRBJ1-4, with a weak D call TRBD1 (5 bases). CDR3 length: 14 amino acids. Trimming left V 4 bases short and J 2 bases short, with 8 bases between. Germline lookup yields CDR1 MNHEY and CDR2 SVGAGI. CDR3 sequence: CASSSGPTNEKLFF. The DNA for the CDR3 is TGTGCCAGCAGTTCGGGACCCACTAATGAAAAACTGTTTTTT.

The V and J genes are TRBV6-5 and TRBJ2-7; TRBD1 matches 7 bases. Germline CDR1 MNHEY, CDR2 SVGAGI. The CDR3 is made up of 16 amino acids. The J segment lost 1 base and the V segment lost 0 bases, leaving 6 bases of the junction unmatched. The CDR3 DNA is TGTGCCAGCAGTTACTCGGGACCGGGACAGTCCTACGAGCAGTACTTC. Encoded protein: CASSYSGPGQSYEQYF.

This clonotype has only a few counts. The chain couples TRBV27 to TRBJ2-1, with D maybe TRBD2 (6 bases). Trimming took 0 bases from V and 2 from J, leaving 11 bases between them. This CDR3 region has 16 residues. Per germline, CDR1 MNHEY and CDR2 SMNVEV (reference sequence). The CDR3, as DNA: TGTGCCAGCAGTTTATCGGTAGCGGTTCCCTACAATGAGCAGTTCTTC. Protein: CASSLSVAVPYNEQFF.